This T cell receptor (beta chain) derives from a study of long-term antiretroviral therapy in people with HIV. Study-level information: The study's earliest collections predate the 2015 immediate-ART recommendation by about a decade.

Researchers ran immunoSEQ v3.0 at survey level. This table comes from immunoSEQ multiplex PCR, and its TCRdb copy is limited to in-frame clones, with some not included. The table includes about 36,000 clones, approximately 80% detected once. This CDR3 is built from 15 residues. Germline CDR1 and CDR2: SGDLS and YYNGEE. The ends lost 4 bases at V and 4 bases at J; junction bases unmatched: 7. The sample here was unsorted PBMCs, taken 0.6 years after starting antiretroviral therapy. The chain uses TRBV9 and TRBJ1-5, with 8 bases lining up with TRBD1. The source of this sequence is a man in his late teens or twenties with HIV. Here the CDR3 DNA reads TGTGCCAGCAGCCGTGGGACAGGACGAAATCAGCCCCAGCATTTT. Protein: CASSRGTGRNQPQHF. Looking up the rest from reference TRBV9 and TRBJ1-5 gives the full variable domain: DSGVTQTPKHLITATGQRVTLRCSPRSGDLSVYWYQQSLDQGLQFLIQYYNGEERAKGNILERFSAQQFPDLHSELNLSSLELGDSALYFCASSRGTGRNQPQHFGDGTRLSIL.